This T cell receptor (beta chain) was sequenced during a study of T cells in Graves' hyperthyroidism and ophthalmopathy. Based on clinical symptoms, serum thyroxine and TRAb, thyroid ultrasound and orbital computed tomography, diagnoses were reached. RNA transcripts served as the template for amplifying TCR beta CDR3 regions. HTBI primers were used for first-round RT-PCR of the TCR CDR3. In TCRdb, the multiplex PCR reads were re-called with MiXCR into one record per CDR3 protein. The table records over 350,000 distinct CDR3 sequences, about 14% of them present only once. This clonotype came up many times. Trimming at V came to 5 bases and at J to 6 bases, leaving 11 bases not matched to a gene. CDR1 is SEHNR and CDR2 is FQNEAQ in the germline V gene (reference sequence). CDR3 size: 16 residues.

The rearrangement links TRBV7-9 to TRBJ2-1; 9 bases are a match to TRBD2. This sequence originates from a man aged 45-65 years with Graves' ophthalmopathy. Sequenced sample: blood. CDR3 loop: CASSGRPGLAFNEQFF. DNA of the CDR3: TGTGCCAGCAGCGGAAGACCGGGACTAGCTTTCAATGAGCAGTTCTTC.